This TCR beta chain was found in a study of beta chain features in type 1 diabetes. Study-wide findings and caveats: PCR may have favored shorter templates equally in patients and controls. Diminished insertions and augmented deletions at VDJ junctions characterized type 1 diabetes patients. Among patients with Type 1 diabetes, TCRB CDR3s were moderately but significantly shorter in every one of the four CD4+ subsets. Relative to healthy donors, patients appeared to have naive, central memory and Treg TCRB repertoires that were more similar.

Only a few counts were recorded for this clone. Its specificity is unknown. Every bit of the isolated RNA underwent reverse transcription, so sequencing read expressed TCRB transcripts. Assay: immunoSEQ multiplex PCR; the TCRdb copy retains only in-frame clones and omits some. There are fewer than 300,000 clones in the sample; around 9.9% occur only once, and about 0.018% lies in the top ten. CDR3 length: 14 amino acids. V trimming: 5 bases; J trimming: 2 bases; junction bases outside the gene matches: 6. Germline values: CDR1 SEHNR, CDR2 FQNEAQ (reference sequence). The origin of this receptor is a man aged 30-40 years with type 1 diabetes. The chain combines TRBV7-9 with TRBJ2-7, with TRBD2 matching 7 bases. Material: naive CD4+ T cells from blood. CDR3 in DNA: TGTGCCAGCAGCCCTAGCGGCGGCGCCTACGAGCAGTACTTC. Its translation is CASSPSGGAYEQYF. Combining the CDR3 with reference TRBV7-9 and TRBJ2-7 gives the whole variable domain DTGVSQNPRHKITKRGQNVTFRCDPISEHNRLYWYRQTLGQGPEFLTYFQNEAQLEKSRLLSDRFSAERPKGSFSTLEIQRTEQGDSAMYLCASSPSGGAYEQYFGPGTRLTVT.